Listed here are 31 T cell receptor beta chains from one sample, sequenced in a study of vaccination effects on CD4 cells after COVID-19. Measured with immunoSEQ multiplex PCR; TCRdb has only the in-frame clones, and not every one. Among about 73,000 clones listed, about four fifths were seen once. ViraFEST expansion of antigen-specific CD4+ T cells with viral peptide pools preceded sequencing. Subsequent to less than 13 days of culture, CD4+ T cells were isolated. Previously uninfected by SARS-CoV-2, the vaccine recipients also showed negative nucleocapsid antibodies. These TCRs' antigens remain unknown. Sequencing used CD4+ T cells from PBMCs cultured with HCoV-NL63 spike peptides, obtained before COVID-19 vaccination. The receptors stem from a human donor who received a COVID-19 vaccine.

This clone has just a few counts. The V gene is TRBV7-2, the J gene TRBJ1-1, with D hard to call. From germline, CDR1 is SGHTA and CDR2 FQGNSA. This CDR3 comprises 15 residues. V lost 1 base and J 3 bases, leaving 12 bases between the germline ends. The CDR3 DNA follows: TGTGCCAGCAGCTTAGAGCTTGGACGGTACACTGAAGCTTTCTTT. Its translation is CASSLELGRYTEAFF.

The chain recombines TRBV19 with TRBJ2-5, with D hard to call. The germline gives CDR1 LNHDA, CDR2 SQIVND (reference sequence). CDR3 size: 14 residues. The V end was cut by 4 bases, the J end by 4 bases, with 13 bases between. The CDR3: CASSRVPASETQYF. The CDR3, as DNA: TGTGCCAGTAGTAGGGTACCGGCTTCAGAGACCCAGTACTTC.

The CDR3 is CASIITGGGNGELFF. In DNA, the CDR3 is TGTGCCAGCATCATAACTGGGGGGGGGAACGGGGAGCTGTTTTTT. The genes are TRBV7-9 and TRBJ2-2; 7 bases are a match to TRBD2. V lost 7 bases and J lost 7; bases outside the gene matches: 12. Germline V lookup: CDR1 SEHNR, CDR2 FQNEAQ (reference sequence). This CDR3 contains 15 residues.

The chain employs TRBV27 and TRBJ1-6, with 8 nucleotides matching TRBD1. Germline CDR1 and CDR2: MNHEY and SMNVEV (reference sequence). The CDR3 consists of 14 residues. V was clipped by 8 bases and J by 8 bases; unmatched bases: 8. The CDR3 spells CASRRDRLDSPLHF. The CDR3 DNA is TGTGCCAGCCGCCGGGACAGGCTAGATTCACCCCTCCACTTT.

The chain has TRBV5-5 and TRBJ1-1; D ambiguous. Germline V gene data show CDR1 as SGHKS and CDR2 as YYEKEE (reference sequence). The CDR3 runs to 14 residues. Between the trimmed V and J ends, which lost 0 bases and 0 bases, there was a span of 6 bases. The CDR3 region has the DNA TGTGCCAGCAGCTTGGGAGGGCTGAACACTGAAGCTTTCTTT. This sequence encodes CASSLGGLNTEAFF.

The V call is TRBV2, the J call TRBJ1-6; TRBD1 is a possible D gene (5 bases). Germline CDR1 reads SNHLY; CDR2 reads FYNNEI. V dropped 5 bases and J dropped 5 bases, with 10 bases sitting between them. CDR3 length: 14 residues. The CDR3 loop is CASSTPTDNSPLHF. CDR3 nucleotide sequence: TGTGCCAGCAGTACACCGACAGATAATTCACCCCTCCACTTT.

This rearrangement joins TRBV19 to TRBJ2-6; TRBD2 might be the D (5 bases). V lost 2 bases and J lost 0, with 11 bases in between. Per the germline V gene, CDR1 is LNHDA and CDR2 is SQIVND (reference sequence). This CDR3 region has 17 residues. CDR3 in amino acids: CASSILRVSSGANVLTF. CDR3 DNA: TGTGCCAGTAGTATATTGAGGGTTAGCTCTGGGGCCAACGTCCTGACTTTC. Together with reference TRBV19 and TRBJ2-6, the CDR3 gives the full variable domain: DGGITQSPKYLFRKEGQNVTLSCEQNLNHDAMYWYRQDPGQGLRLIYYSQIVNDFQKGDIAEGYSVSREKKESFPLTVTSAQKNPTAFYLCASSILRVSSGANVLTFGAGSRLTVL.

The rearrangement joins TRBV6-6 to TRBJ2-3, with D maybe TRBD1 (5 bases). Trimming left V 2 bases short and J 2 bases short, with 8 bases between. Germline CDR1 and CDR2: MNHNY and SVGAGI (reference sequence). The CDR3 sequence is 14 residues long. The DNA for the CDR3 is TGTGCCAGCAGTTACGGGGCATCCACAGATACGCAGTATTTT. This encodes CASSYGASTDTQYF.

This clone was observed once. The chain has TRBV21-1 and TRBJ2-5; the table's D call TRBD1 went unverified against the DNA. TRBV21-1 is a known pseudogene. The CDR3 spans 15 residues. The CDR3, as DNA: TGTGCCAGCAGCATTAACAGGGGCAGGAGTCAGACCCAGTACTTC. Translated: CASSINRGRSQTQYF.

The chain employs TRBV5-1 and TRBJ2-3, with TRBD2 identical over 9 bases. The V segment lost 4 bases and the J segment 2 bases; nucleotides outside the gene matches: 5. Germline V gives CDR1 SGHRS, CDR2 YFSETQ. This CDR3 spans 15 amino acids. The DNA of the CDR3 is TGCGCCAGCAGCGTAATAGCGGGGGACACAGATACGCAGTATTTT. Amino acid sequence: CASSVIAGDTDTQYF.

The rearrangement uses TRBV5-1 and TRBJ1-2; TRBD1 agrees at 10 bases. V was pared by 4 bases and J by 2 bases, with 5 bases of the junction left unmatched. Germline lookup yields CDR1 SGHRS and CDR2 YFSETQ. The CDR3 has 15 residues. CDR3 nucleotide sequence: TGCGCCAGCAGCGAAAGACAGGGGGCGAACTATGGCTACACCTTC. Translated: CASSERQGANYGYTF. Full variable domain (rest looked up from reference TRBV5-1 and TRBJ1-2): KAGVTQTPRYLIKTRGQQVTLSCSPISGHRSVSWYQQTPGQGLQFLFEYFSETQRNKGNFPGRFSGRQFSNSRSEMNVSTLELGDSALYLCASSERQGANYGYTFGSGTRLTVV.

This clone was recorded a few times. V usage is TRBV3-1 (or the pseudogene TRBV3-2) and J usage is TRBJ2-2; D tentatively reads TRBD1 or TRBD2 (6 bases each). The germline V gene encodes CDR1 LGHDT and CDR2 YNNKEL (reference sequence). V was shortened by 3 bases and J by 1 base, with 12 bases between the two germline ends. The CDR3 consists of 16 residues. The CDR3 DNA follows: TGTGCCAGCAGCCAGAGGGGGGCGCGGAACACCGGGGAGCTGTTTTTT. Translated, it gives CASSQRGARNTGELFF.

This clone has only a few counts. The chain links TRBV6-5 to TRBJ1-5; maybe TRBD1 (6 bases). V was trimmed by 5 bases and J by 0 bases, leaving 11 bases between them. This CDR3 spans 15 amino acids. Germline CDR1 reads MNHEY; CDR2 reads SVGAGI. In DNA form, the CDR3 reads TGTGCCAGCAGTCGAACAGGGAATAGCAATCAGCCCCAGCATTTT. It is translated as CASSRTGNSNQPQHF.

The CDR3 here is CASSPPSGGTDTQYF. The CDR3 nucleotides read TGCGCCAGCAGCCCCCCTAGCGGGGGCACAGATACGCAGTATTTT. The chain joins TRBV5-1 to TRBJ2-3; 9 bases match TRBD2. The germline CDR1 and CDR2 sequences are SGHRS and YFSETQ. The V and J ends lost 4 bases and 1 base, in that order; junction bases with no gene match: 4. The CDR3 is 15 amino acids.

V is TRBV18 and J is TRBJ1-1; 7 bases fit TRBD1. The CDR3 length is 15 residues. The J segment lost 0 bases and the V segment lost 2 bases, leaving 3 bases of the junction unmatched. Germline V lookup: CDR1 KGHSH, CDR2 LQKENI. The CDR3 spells CASSPTRGMNTEAFF. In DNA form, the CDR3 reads TGTGCCAGCTCACCAACCAGGGGGATGAACACTGAAGCTTTCTTT. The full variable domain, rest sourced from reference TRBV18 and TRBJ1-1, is NAGVMQNPRHLVRRRGQEARLRCSPMKGHSHVYWYRQLPEEGLKFMVYLQKENIIDESGMPKERFSAEFPKEGPSILRIQQVVRGDSAAYFCASSPTRGMNTEAFFGQGTRLTVV.

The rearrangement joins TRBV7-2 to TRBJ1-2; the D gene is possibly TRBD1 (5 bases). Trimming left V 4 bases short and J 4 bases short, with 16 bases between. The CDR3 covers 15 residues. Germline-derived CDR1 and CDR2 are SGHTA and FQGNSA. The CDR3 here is CASSWDRGIGYGYTF. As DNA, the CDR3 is TGTGCCAGCAGCTGGGACCGGGGGATCGGCTATGGCTACACCTTC.

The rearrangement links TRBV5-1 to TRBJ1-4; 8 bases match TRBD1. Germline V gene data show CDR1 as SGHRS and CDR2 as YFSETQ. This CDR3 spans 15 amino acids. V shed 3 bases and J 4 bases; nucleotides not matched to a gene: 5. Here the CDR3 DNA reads TGCGCCAGCAGCTCCGACAGGGGAGGTAATGAAAAACTGTTTTTT. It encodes CASSSDRGGNEKLFF.

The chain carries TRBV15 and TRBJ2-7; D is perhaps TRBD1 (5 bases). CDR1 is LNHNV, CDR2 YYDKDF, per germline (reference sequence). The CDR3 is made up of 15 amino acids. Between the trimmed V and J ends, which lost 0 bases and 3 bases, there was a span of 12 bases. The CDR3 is CATSRDRQMLYEQYV. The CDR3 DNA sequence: TGTGCCACCAGCAGAGATAGACAGATGCTCTACGAGCAGTACGTC.

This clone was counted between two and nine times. CDR3: CASSLGVTEETQYF. In nucleotides, the CDR3 is TGTGCCAGCAGCTTAGGGGTGACAGAAGAGACCCAGTACTTC. This rearrangement joins TRBV7-2 to TRBJ2-5, with D possibly matching TRBD1 (5 bases). This CDR3 contains 14 residues. Trimming removed 1 base from V and 3 bases from J, with 9 bases in between. The germline CDR1 and CDR2 sequences are SGHTA and FQGNSA.

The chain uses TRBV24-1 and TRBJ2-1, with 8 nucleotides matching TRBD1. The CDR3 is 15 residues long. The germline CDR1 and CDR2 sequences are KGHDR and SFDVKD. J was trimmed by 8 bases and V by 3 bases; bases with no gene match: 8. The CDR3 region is CATSDGARTGHEQFF. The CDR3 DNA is TGTGCCACCAGTGATGGCGCTAGGACAGGGCATGAGCAGTTCTTC.

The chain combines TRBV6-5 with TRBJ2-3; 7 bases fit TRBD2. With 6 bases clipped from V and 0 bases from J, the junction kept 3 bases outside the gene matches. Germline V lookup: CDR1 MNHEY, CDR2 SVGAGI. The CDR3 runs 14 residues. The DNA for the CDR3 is TGTGCCAGCAGACTAGCGATTAGCACAGATACGCAGTATTTT. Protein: CASRLAISTDTQYF.

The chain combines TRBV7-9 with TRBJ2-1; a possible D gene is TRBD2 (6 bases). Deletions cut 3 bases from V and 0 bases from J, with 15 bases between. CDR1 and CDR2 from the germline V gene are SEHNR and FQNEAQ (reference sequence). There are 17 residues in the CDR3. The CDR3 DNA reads TGTGCCAGCAGCTTCAGGGATAGCGGAAACTCCTACAATGAGCAGTTCTTC. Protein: CASSFRDSGNSYNEQFF. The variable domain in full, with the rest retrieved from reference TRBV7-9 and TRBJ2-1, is DTGVSQNPRHKITKRGQNVTFRCDPISEHNRLYWYRQTLGQGPEFLTYFQNEAQLEKSRLLSDRFSAERPKGSFSTLEIQRTEQGDSAMYLCASSFRDSGNSYNEQFFGPGTRLTVL.

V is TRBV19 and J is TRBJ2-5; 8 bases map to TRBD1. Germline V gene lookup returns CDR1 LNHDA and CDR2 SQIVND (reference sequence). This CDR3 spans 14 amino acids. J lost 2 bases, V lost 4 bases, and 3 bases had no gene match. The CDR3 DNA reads TGTGCCAGTAGTAGCGGGACAGGACAAGAGACCCAGTACTTC. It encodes CASSSGTGQETQYF.

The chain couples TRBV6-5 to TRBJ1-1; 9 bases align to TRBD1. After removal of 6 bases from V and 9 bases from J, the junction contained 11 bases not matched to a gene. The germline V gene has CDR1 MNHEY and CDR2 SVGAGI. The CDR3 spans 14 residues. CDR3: CASRMDRGVIQAFF. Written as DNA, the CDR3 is TGTGCCAGCAGGATGGACAGGGGCGTGATCCAAGCTTTCTTT.

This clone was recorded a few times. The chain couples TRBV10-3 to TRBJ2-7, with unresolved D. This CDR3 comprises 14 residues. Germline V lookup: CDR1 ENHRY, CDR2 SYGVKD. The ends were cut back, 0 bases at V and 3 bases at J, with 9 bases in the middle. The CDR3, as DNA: TGTGCCATCAGTGAGTCTGTCAGGTTCTACGAGCAGTACGTC. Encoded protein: CAISESVRFYEQYV.

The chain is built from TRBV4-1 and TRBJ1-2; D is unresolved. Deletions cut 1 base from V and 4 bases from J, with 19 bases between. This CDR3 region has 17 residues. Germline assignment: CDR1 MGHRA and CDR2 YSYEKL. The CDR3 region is CASSQGGGEVSGYGYTF. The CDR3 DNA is TGCGCCAGCAGCCAAGGTGGTGGGGAAGTTAGCGGCTATGGCTACACCTTC.

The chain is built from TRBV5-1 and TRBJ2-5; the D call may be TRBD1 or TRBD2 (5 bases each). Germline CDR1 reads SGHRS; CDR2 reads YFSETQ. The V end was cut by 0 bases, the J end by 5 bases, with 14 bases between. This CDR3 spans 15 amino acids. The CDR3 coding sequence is TGCGCCAGCAGCTTGGGGACGGGGCGGTTGGAGACCCAGTACTTC. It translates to CASSLGTGRLETQYF.

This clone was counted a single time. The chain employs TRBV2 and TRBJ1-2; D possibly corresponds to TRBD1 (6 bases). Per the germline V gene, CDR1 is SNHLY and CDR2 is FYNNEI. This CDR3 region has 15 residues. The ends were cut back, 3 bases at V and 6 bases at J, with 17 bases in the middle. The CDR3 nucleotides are TGTGCCAGCAGTGAGAGGGGGATTACGGTGAATGGCTACACCTTC. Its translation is CASSERGITVNGYTF.

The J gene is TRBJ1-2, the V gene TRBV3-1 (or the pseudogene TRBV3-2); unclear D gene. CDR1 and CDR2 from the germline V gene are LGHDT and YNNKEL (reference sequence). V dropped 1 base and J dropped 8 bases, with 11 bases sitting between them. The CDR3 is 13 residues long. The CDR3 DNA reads TGTGCCAGCAGCCAAGGGACCTTGGGAGGCTACACCTTC. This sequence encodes CASSQGTLGGYTF.

The CDR3 DNA reads TGCGCCAGCAGCTTGGACCCGACAGGGAGAAGCACAGATACGCAGTATTTT. Its protein is CASSLDPTGRSTDTQYF. The chain employs TRBV5-1 and TRBJ2-3; TRBD1 agrees at 7 bases. Trimming took 0 bases from V and 0 from J; bases not matched to a gene: 7. Germline CDR1 reads SGHRS; CDR2 reads YFSETQ. The CDR3 covers 17 residues.

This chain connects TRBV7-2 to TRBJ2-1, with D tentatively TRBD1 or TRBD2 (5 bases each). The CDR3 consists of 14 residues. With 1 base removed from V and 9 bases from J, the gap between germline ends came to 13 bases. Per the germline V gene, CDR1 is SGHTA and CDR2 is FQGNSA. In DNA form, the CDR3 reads TGTGCCAGCAGCTTAGGGGGGTCTGGCCGTGAGCAGTTCTTC. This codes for CASSLGGSGREQFF.